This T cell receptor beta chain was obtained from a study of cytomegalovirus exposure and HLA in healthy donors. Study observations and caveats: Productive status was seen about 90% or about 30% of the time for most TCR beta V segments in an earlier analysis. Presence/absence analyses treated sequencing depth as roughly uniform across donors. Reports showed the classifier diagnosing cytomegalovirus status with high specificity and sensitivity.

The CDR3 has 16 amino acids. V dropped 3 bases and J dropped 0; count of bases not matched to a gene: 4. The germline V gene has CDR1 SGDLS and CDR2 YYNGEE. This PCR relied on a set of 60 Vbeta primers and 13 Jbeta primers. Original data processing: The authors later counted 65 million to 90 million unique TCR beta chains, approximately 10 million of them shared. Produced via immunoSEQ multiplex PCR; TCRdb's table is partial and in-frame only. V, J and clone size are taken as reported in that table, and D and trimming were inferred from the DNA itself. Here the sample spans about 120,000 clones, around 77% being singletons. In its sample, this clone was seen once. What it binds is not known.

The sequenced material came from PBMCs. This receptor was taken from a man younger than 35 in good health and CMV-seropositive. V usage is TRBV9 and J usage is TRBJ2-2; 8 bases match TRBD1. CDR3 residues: CASSASGQANTGELFF. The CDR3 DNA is TGTGCCAGCAGCGCTTCGGGACAGGCGAACACCGGGGAGCTGTTTTTT. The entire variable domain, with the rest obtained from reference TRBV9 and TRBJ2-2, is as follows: DSGVTQTPKHLITATGQRVTLRCSPRSGDLSVYWYQQSLDQGLQFLIQYYNGEERAKGNILERFSAQQFPDLHSELNLSSLELGDSALYFCASSASGQANTGELFFGEGSRLTVL.